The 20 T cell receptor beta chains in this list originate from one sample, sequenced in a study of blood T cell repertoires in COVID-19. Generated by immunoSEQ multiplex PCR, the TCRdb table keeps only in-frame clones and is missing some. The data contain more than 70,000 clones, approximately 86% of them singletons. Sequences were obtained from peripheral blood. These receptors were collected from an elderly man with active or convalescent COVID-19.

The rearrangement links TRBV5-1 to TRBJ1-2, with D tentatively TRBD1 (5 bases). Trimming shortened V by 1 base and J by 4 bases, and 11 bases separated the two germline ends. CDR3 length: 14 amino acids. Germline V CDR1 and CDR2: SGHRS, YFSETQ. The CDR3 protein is CASSLPDSSYGYTF. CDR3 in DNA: TGCGCCAGCAGCTTGCCCGACAGCAGCTATGGCTACACCTTC.

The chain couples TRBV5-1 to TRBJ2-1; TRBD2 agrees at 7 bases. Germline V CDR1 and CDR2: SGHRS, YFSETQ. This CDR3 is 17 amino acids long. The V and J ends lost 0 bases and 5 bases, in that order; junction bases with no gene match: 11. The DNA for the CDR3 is TGCGCCAGCAGCTTGGCCGCTTCGGGAGGAGGACACAATGAGCAGTTCTTC. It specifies CASSLAASGGGHNEQFF.

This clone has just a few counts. As DNA, the CDR3 is TGTGCCACCAGTGATGCCCCTGACGGGAACTCTGGAAACACCATATATTTT. Residues: CATSDAPDGNSGNTIYF. The chain joins TRBV24-1 to TRBJ1-3; unclear D gene. The CDR3 is 17 amino acids. Germline CDR1 reads KGHDR; CDR2 reads SFDVKD. Trimming left V 3 bases short and J 0 bases short, with 14 bases between.

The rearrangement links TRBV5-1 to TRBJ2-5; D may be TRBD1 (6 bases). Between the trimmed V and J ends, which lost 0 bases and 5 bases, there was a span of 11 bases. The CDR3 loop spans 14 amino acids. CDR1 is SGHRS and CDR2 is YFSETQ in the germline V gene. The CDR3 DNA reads TGCGCCAGCAGCTTGGCCAGGGGTTCGGAGACCCAGTACTTC. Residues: CASSLARGSETQYF.

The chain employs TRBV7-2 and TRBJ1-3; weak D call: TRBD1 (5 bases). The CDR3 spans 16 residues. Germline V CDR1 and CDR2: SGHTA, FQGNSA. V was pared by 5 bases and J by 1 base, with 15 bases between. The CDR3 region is CASSPNPPGSGNTIYF. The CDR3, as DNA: TGTGCCAGCAGCCCAAACCCTCCAGGGTCTGGAAACACCATATATTTT. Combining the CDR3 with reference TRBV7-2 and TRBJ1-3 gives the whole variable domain GAGVSQSPSNKVTEKGKDVELRCDPISGHTALYWYRQSLGQGLEFLIYFQGNSAPDKSGLPSDRFSAERTGGSVSTLTIQRTQQEDSAVYLCASSPNPPGSGNTIYFGEGSWLTVV.

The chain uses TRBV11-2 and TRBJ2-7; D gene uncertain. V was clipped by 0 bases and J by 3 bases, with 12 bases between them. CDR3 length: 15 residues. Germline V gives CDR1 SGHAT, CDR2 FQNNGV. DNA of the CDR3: TGTGCCAGCAGCTTAGAGGTAGGAGAGAGCTACGAGCAGTACTTC. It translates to CASSLEVGESYEQYF.

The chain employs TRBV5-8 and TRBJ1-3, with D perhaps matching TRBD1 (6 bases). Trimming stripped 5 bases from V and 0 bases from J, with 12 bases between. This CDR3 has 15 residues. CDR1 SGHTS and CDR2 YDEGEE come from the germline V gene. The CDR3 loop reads CASRPAGDSGNTIYF. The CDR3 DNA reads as TGTGCCAGCAGGCCCGCAGGGGACTCTGGAAACACCATATATTTT.

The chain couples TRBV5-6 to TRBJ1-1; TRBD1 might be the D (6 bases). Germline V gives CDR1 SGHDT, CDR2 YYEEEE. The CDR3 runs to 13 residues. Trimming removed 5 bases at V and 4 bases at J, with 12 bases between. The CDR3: CASSPRGRTEAFF. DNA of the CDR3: TGTGCCAGCAGTCCCAGGGGACGCACTGAAGCTTTCTTT.

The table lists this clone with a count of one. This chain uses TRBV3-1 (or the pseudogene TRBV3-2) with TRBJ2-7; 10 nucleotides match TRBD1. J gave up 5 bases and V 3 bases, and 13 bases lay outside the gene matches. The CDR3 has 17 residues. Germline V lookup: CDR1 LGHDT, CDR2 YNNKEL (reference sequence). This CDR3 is CASSHNLDSGTGDEQYF. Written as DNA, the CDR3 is TGTGCCAGCAGCCACAACCTAGACTCCGGGACAGGGGACGAGCAGTACTTC.

The CDR3 loop is CASTRDSSTGELFF. DNA for the CDR3: TGTGCCAGCACCCGGGACTCTAGCACCGGGGAGCTGTTTTTT. V and J are TRBV5-4 and TRBJ2-2; maybe TRBD2 (6 bases). Germline V CDR1 and CDR2: SGHNT, YYREEE (reference sequence). The CDR3 totals 14 residues. The ends were cut back, 6 bases at V and 4 bases at J, with 13 bases in the middle.

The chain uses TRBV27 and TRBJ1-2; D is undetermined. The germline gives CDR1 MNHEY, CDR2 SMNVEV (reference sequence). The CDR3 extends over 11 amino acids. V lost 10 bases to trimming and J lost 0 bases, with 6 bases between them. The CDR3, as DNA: TGTGCCACACGGGCTAACTATGGCTACACCTTC. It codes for CATRANYGYTF.

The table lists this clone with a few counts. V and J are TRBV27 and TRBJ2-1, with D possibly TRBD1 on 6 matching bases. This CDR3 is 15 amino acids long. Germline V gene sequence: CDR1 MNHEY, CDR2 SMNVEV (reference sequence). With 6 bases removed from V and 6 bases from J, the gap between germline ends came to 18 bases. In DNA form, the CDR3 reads TGTGCCAGCAGCCCCAGACAGGCCCCTATCAATGAGCAGTTCTTC. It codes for CASSPRQAPINEQFF.

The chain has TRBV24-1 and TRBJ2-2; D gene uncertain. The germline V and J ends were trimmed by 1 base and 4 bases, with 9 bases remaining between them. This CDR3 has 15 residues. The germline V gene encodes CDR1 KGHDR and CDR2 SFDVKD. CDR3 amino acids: CATSDLSRSTGELFF. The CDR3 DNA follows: TGTGCCACCAGTGATTTATCTAGAAGCACCGGGGAGCTGTTTTTT.

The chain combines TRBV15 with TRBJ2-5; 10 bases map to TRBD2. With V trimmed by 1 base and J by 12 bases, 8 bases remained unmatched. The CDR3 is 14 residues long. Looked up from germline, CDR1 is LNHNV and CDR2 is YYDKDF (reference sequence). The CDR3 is CATSRGGLAEPEYF. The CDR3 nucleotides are TGTGCCACCAGCAGAGGCGGACTAGCGGAACCAGAGTACTTC.

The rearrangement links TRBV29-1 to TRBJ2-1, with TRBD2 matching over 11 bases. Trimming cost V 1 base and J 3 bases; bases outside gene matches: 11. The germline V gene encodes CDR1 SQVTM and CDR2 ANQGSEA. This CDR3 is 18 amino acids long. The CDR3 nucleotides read TGCAGCGTTGAAGGCTCCCCTAGCGGGAGGATACGCTACAATGAGCAGTTCTTC. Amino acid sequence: CSVEGSPSGRIRYNEQFF.

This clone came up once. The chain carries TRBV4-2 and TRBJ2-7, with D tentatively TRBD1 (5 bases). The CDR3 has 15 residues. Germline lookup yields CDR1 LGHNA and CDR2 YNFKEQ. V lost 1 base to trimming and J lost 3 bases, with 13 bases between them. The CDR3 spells CASSQVKVRDYEQYF. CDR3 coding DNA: TGTGCCAGCAGCCAAGTCAAGGTCAGGGACTACGAGCAGTACTTC.

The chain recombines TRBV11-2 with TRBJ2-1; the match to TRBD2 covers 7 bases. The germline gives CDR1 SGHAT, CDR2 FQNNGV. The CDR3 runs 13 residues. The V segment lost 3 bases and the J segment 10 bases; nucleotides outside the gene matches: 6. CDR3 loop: CASSLSSGREQFF. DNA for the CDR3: TGTGCCAGCAGCTTGAGTAGCGGGCGAGAGCAGTTCTTC.

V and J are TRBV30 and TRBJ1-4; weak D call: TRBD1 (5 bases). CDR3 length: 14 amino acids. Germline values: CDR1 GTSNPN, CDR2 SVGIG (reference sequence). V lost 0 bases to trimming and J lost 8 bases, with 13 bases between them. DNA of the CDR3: TGTGCCTGGAGTGTAAACAGGCGGGGAGAAAAACTGTTTTTT. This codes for CAWSVNRRGEKLFF.

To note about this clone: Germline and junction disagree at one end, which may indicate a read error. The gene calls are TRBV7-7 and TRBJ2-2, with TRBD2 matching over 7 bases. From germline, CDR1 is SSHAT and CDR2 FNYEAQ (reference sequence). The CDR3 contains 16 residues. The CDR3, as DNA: TGTGCTAGCAGCTTCGGGGGAGGGCCGGGCGCCGGGGAGCTGTTTTTT. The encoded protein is CASSFGGGPGAGELFF.

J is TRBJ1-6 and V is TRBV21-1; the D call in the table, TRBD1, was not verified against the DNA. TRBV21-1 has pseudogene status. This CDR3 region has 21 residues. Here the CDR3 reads CASSEHTGQTQRSSYNSPLHF. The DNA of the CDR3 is TGTGCCAGCAGCGAACATACAGGCCAAACACAGAGGAGCTCCTATAATTCACCCCTCCACTTT.